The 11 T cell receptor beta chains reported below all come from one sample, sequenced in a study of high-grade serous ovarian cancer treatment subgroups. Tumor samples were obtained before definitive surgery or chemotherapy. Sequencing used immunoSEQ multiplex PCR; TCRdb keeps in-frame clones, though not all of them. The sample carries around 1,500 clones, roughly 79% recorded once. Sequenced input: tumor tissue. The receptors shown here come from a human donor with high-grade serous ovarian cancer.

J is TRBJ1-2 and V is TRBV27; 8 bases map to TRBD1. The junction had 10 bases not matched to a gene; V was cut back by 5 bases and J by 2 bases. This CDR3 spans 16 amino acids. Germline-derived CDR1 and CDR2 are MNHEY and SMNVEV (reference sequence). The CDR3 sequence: CASSPGGAGMNYGYTF. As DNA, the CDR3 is TGTGCCAGCAGTCCAGGGGGCGCAGGCATGAACTATGGCTACACCTTC.

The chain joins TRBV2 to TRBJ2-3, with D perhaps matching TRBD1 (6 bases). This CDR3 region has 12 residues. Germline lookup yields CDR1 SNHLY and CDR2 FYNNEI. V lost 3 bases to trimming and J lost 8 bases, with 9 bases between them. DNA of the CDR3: TGTGCCAGCAGTGATGAGGGGGTTACGCAGTATTTT. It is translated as CASSDEGVTQYF.

In DNA, the CDR3 is TGTGCCAGCAAGGACAGGGGGTTTCTGACCGCTAACTATGGCTACACCTTC. As protein: CASKDRGFLTANYGYTF. The J gene is TRBJ1-2, the V gene TRBV19, with TRBD1 matching over 10 bases. The CDR3 sequence is 17 residues long. Germline-derived CDR1 and CDR2 are LNHDA and SQIVND (reference sequence). With V trimmed by 9 bases and J by 0 bases, 13 bases remained unmatched.

The CDR3 DNA reads as TGTGCCTGGAGTACAGGCAAGGTGTTTCGGTATGGCTACACCTTC. Protein sequence: CAWSTGKVFRYGYTF. This rearrangement joins TRBV30 to TRBJ1-2; perhaps TRBD1 as D (5 bases). This CDR3 has 15 amino acids. Germline loops: CDR1 GTSNPN, CDR2 SVGIG (reference sequence). V dropped 2 bases and J dropped 5 bases, with 18 bases sitting between them.

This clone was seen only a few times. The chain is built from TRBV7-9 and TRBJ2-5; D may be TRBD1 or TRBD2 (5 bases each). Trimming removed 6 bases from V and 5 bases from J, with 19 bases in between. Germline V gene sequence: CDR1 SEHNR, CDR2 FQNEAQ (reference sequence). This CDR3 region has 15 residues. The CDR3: CASRNRTDTRETQYF. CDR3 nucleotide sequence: TGTGCCAGCAGAAACAGGACTGACACTAGGGAGACCCAGTACTTC.

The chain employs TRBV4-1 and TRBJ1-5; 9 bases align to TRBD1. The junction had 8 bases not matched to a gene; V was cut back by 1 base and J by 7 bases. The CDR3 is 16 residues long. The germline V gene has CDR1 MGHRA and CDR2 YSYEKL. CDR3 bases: TGCGCCAGCAGCCAAGCAGGGACAGGGATTTACCAGCCCCAGCATTTT. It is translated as CASSQAGTGIYQPQHF.

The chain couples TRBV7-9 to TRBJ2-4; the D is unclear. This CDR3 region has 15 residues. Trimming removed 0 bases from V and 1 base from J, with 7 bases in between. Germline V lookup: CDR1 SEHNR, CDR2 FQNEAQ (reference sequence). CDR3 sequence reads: CASSLALGAKNIQYF. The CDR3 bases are TGTGCCAGCAGCTTAGCGCTGGGGGCCAAAAACATTCAGTACTTC.

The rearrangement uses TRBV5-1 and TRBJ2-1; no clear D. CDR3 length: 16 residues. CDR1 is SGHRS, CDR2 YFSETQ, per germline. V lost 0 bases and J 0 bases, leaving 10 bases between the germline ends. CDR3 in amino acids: CASSLAPGSSYNEQFF. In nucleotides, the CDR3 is TGCGCCAGCAGCTTGGCTCCCGGTAGCTCCTACAATGAGCAGTTCTTC.

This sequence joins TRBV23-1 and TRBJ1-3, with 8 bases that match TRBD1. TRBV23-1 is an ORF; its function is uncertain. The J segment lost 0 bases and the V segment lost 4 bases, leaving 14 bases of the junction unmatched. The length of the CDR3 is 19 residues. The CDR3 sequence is CASSLRDRRPFCSGNTIYF. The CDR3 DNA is TGCGCCAGCAGTCTACGGGACAGGCGCCCCTTTTGCTCTGGAAACACCATATATTTT.

The CDR3 region is CASSMRLQEVGEAFF. The CDR3 DNA follows: TGTGCCAGTAGTATGAGGCTCCAGGAGGTTGGTGAAGCTTTCTTT. The chain carries TRBV19 and TRBJ1-1, with D unclear. The ends were cut back, 3 bases at V and 7 bases at J, with 18 bases in the middle. This CDR3 region has 15 residues. Germline loops: CDR1 LNHDA, CDR2 SQIVND (reference sequence).

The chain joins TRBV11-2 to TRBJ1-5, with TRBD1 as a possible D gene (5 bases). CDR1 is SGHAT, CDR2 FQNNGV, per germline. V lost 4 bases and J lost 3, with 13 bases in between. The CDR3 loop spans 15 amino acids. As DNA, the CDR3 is TGTGCCAGCAGCTCCGATGGGGCAGTCAATCAGCCCCAGCATTTT. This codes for CASSSDGAVNQPQHF. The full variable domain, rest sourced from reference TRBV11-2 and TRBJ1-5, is EAGVAQSPRYKIIEKRQSVAFWCNPISGHATLYWYQQILGQGPKLLIQFQNNGVVDDSQLPKDRFSAERLKGVDSTLKIQPAKLEDSAVYLCASSSDGAVNQPQHFGDGTRLSIL.